This TCR beta chain came from a study of blood T cell repertoires in COVID-19. Looking at the study overall: Material from acute and convalescent COVID-19 was sourced from the United States, Italy and Spain. T cells, B-cell-depleted T cells, or PBMCs supplied cDNA or gDNA.

This clone was observed a few times. With 7 bases removed from V and 3 bases from J, the gap between germline ends came to 12 bases. CDR1 is SQVTM and CDR2 is ANQGSEA in the germline V gene. This CDR3 has 12 residues. In the source study's methods: Amplification from reference gene primers served as the basis for estimated nucleated cell counts. Clones were read by immunoSEQ multiplex PCR, and TCRdb kept only the in-frame ones, dropping some. The V and J calls and clone size are taken from that table; D and trimming were inferred from the DNA. The repertoire holds over 600,000 clones, with around 89% as singletons.

This receptor was identified in a young woman with acute or convalescent COVID-19. The sample consisted of peripheral blood. The rearrangement links TRBV29-1 to TRBJ1-1; D is possibly TRBD1 (5 bases). The CDR3 loop is CSGLRVDTEAFF. The DNA for the CDR3 is TGCAGCGGCCTCAGGGTTGACACTGAAGCTTTCTTT. Based on the CDR3 plus reference TRBV29-1 and TRBJ1-1, the full variable domain is SAVISQKPSRDICQRGTSLTIQCQVDSQVTMMFWYRQQPGQSLTLIATANQGSEATYESGFVIDKFPISRPNLTFSTLTVSNMSPEDSSIYLCSGLRVDTEAFFGQGTRLTVV.